These 26 T cell receptor beta chains originate from one sample sequenced in a study of blood T cell repertoires in COVID-19. Data came from immunoSEQ multiplex PCR; TCRdb stores just in-frame clones and leaves some out. The sample lists tens of thousands of clones, roughly 86% seen once, with about 14% in the top ten. Input material: peripheral blood. The receptors originated from a human donor in a cohort sampled during active COVID-19.

The V call is TRBV30, the J call TRBJ2-6, with D possibly TRBD2 on 5 matching bases. The CDR3 loop spans 15 amino acids. V dropped 3 bases and J dropped 0 bases, with 9 bases sitting between them. From germline, CDR1 is GTSNPN and CDR2 SVGIG (reference sequence). CDR3 residues: CAWSRGHSGANVLTF. CDR3 bases: TGTGCCTGGAGCCGGGGTCACTCTGGGGCCAACGTCCTGACTTTC.

The chain employs TRBV27 and TRBJ2-7; a weak D match, TRBD1 (6 bases). The V end lost 3 bases, the J end lost 6 bases, and 12 bases lay between the germline ends. This CDR3 has 13 amino acids. Germline V CDR1 and CDR2: MNHEY, SMNVEV (reference sequence). This chain's CDR3 is CASSLQGRREQYF. The CDR3 nucleotides read TGTGCCAGCAGTTTGCAGGGGCGCCGCGAGCAGTACTTC.

V gene TRBV5-1 combines with J gene TRBJ1-2; the D gene is possibly TRBD1 (5 bases). The CDR3 is made up of 17 amino acids. Per germline, CDR1 SGHRS and CDR2 YFSETQ. Trimming shortened V by 0 bases and J by 0 bases, and 15 bases separated the two germline ends. The CDR3 is CASSLAEAGVTNYGYTF. The CDR3 nucleotides are TGCGCCAGCAGCTTGGCCGAGGCGGGGGTGACTAACTATGGCTACACCTTC.

The chain has TRBV27 and TRBJ1-5; D is unresolved. V gave up 3 bases and J gave up 0 bases, with 9 bases separating them. The germline V gene encodes CDR1 MNHEY and CDR2 SMNVEV (reference sequence). The CDR3 is 15 amino acids. The CDR3 sequence is CASSLYKHSNQPQHF. The CDR3, as DNA: TGTGCCAGCAGTTTGTACAAACATAGCAATCAGCCCCAGCATTTT.

The chain combines TRBV4-2 with TRBJ2-7; 7 bases are a match to TRBD2. J was trimmed by 2 bases and V by 1 base; bases with no gene match: 5. The germline gives CDR1 LGHNA, CDR2 YNFKEQ. CDR3 length: 15 residues. The CDR3 bases are TGTGCCAGCAGCCAAGGTGCGGGGGTAGCCTACGAGCAGTACTTC. This codes for CASSQGAGVAYEQYF.

The genes are TRBV27 and TRBJ1-4; possibly TRBD1 for D (6 bases). Trimming shortened V by 2 bases and J by 0 bases, and 13 bases separated the two germline ends. Germline assignment: CDR1 MNHEY and CDR2 SMNVEV (reference sequence). The length of the CDR3 is 17 residues. The CDR3, as DNA: TGTGCCAGCAGTTTAACGACAGGTGCTGCAACTAATGAAAAACTGTTTTTT. Encoded protein: CASSLTTGAATNEKLFF.

The chain carries TRBV27 and TRBJ2-1, with 10 bases matching TRBD1. The CDR3 runs 14 residues. Per the germline V gene, CDR1 is MNHEY and CDR2 is SMNVEV (reference sequence). Germline trimming cut 7 bases from V and 6 bases from J; bases unmatched to any gene: 6. The CDR3: CASTHRDRGNEQFF. CDR3 in DNA: TGTGCCAGCACCCATCGGGACAGGGGCAATGAGCAGTTCTTC.

This chain connects TRBV4-3 to TRBJ2-3; TRBD2 might be the D (5 bases). Germline lookup yields CDR1 LGHNA and CDR2 YSLEER. The CDR3 sequence is 16 residues long. V gave up 2 bases and J gave up 5 bases, with 17 bases separating them. DNA of the CDR3: TGCGCCAGCAGCCAAAACTTTGGGCTAGCCAAAGATACGCAGTATTTT. Protein product: CASSQNFGLAKDTQYF.

The chain employs TRBV5-4 and TRBJ2-7; tentatively, D is TRBD2 (5 bases). The CDR3 loop spans 13 amino acids. V was cut by 3 bases and J by 1 base, with 8 bases left in between. Germline CDR1 is SGHNT and CDR2 is YYREEE (reference sequence). CDR3 DNA: TGTGCCAGCAGCTATAGGGAGTCCTACGAGCAGTACTTC. Amino acids: CASSYRESYEQYF. Full variable domain (missing parts from reference TRBV5-4 and TRBJ2-7): ETGVTQSPTHLIKTRGQQVTLRCSSQSGHNTVSWYQQALGQGPQFIFQYYREEENGRGNFPPRFSGLQFPNYSSELNVNALELDDSALYLCASSYRESYEQYFGPGTRLTVT.

The chain combines TRBV19 with TRBJ2-4, with TRBD1 identical over 9 bases. The CDR3 loop spans 15 amino acids. From germline, CDR1 is LNHDA and CDR2 SQIVND (reference sequence). Trimming cost V 7 bases and J 6 bases; bases outside gene matches: 10. The CDR3 reads CASNDRGTGRNIQYF. DNA for the CDR3: TGTGCCAGTAACGACCGGGGGACAGGGCGAAACATTCAGTACTTC.

The V and J genes are TRBV5-6 and TRBJ2-2; TRBD1 agrees at 8 bases. The CDR3 is 14 amino acids. The J segment lost 4 bases and the V segment lost 5 bases, leaving 4 bases of the junction unmatched. CDR1 is SGHDT, CDR2 YYEEEE, per germline. CDR3 sequence: CASRRTGSTGELFF. Here the CDR3 DNA reads TGTGCCAGCAGGCGGACAGGGAGCACCGGGGAGCTGTTTTTT. Together with reference TRBV5-6 and TRBJ2-2, the CDR3 gives the full variable domain: DAGVTQSPTHLIKTRGQQVTLRCSPKSGHDTVSWYQQALGQGPQFIFQYYEEEERQRGNFPDRFSGHQFPNYSSELNVNALLLGDSALYLCASRRTGSTGELFFGEGSRLTVL.

This chain uses TRBV7-8 with TRBJ2-7; 8 nucleotides line up with TRBD1. Germline V lookup: CDR1 SGHVS, CDR2 FQNEAQ. CDR3 length: 16 residues. V gave up 5 bases and J gave up 3 bases; unmatched junction bases: 12. CDR3 DNA sequence: TGTGCCAGCAGCGTCTCGGCCGGACAGGGTATCTACGAGCAGTACTTC. This sequence encodes CASSVSAGQGIYEQYF.

The J gene is TRBJ2-3, the V gene TRBV3-1 (or the pseudogene TRBV3-2), with D possibly matching TRBD2 (5 bases). Germline V gene lookup returns CDR1 LGHDT and CDR2 YNNKEL (reference sequence). The CDR3 sequence is 16 residues long. With 9 bases removed from V and 0 bases from J, the gap between germline ends came to 19 bases. In DNA form, the CDR3 reads TGTGCCAGTCAAACGACTTATAGCGTAAGCACAGATACGCAGTATTTT. This sequence encodes CASQTTYSVSTDTQYF.

This clone has just a few counts. The V call is TRBV25-1, the J call TRBJ2-7; D is possibly TRBD1 (6 bases). The CDR3 length is 18 residues. Trimming took off 0 bases at V and 2 bases at J, with 20 bases between the two ends. Germline-derived CDR1 and CDR2 are MGHDK and SYGVNS. Here the CDR3 reads CASSEYRDTDLGAYEQYF. The CDR3 DNA sequence: TGTGCCAGCAGTGAATATAGGGACACCGATTTGGGAGCCTACGAGCAGTACTTC.

J is TRBJ2-1 and V is TRBV7-6; 11 positions match TRBD2. After removal of 1 base from V and 5 bases from J, the junction contained 4 bases not matched to a gene. Germline V gives CDR1 SGHVS, CDR2 FNYEAQ. The CDR3 is 16 residues long. CDR3 loop: CASSLGVAGGDNEQFF. CDR3 nucleotides: TGTGCCAGCAGCTTAGGAGTAGCGGGAGGGGACAATGAGCAGTTCTTC.

The chain couples TRBV9 to TRBJ1-2; TRBD1 is a possible D gene (5 bases). The germline V gene has CDR1 SGDLS and CDR2 YYNGEE. Trimming took off 2 bases at V and 8 bases at J, with 16 bases between the two ends. This CDR3 contains 14 residues. Here the CDR3 DNA reads TGTGCCAGCAGCGTGGCCTCTGGGGGGTACGGCTACACCTTC. Its translation: CASSVASGGYGYTF.

This rearrangement joins TRBV6-5 to TRBJ2-5; tentatively, D is TRBD1 (5 bases). Germline values: CDR1 MNHEY, CDR2 SVGAGI. The CDR3 consists of 12 residues. Trimming took off 7 bases at V and 5 bases at J, with 11 bases between the two ends. The CDR3 loop reads CASKQGLETQYF. For the CDR3, the DNA is TGTGCCAGCAAGCAGGGTTTGGAGACCCAGTACTTC.

V is TRBV7-9 and J is TRBJ2-7; 14 bases line up with TRBD2. This CDR3 is built from 16 residues. V was pared by 4 bases and J by 6 bases, with 8 bases of the junction left unmatched. CDR1 and CDR2 from the germline V gene are SEHNR and FQNEAQ (reference sequence). The CDR3 DNA reads TGTGCCAGCAGCTCGACTAGCGGGAGGGCCAGGTCCGAGCAGTACTTC. Its translation: CASSSTSGRARSEQYF. The full variable domain, its missing parts supplied by reference TRBV7-9 and TRBJ2-7, is DTGVSQNPRHKITKRGQNVTFRCDPISEHNRLYWYRQTLGQGPEFLTYFQNEAQLEKSRLLSDRFSAERPKGSFSTLEIQRTEQGDSAMYLCASSSTSGRARSEQYFGPGTRLTVT.

The chain couples TRBV7-7 to TRBJ2-5, with TRBD1 matching 7 bases. The CDR3 totals 13 residues. V dropped 5 bases and J dropped 5; count of bases not matched to a gene: 5. Germline CDR1 reads SSHAT; CDR2 reads FNYEAQ (reference sequence). The DNA of the CDR3 is TGTGCCAGCAGCCGAGGGGGCGAGGAGACCCAGTACTTC. It specifies CASSRGGEETQYF.

There are a few counts of this clone. The V call is TRBV7-6, the J call TRBJ2-1; 7 bases align to TRBD2. Unmatched junction bases numbered 9, after V lost 6 bases and J lost 4 bases. The CDR3 sequence is 15 residues long. Germline V gene sequence: CDR1 SGHVS, CDR2 FNYEAQ. CDR3 DNA sequence: TGTGCCAGCAGTCCCGGACTAGGACTTTACAATGAGCAGTTCTTC. It codes for CASSPGLGLYNEQFF.

This chain links TRBV5-5 with TRBJ1-5; D call uncertain. The CDR3 is 15 residues long. The ends were cut back, 2 bases at V and 2 bases at J, with 11 bases in the middle. The germline CDR1 and CDR2 sequences are SGHKS and YYEKEE (reference sequence). The CDR3 region has the DNA TGTGCCAGCAGCTTTCTTCCGGTTGGCAATCAGCCCCAGCATTTT. Amino acid sequence: CASSFLPVGNQPQHF.

This CDR3 reads CASSLGGLGAYEQYF. DNA of the CDR3: TGTGCCAGCAGCTTGGGGGGGCTCGGTGCTTACGAGCAGTACTTC. V usage is TRBV5-4 and J usage is TRBJ2-7; D is perhaps TRBD1 (6 bases). The CDR3 loop spans 15 amino acids. CDR1 SGHNT and CDR2 YYREEE come from the germline V gene (reference sequence). V shed 0 bases and J shed 4 bases, with 14 bases lying between them. Using reference TRBV5-4 and TRBJ2-7 for the parts outside the CDR3, the full variable domain is ETGVTQSPTHLIKTRGQQVTLRCSSQSGHNTVSWYQQALGQGPQFIFQYYREEENGRGNFPPRFSGLQFPNYSSELNVNALELDDSALYLCASSLGGLGAYEQYFGPGTRLTVT.

The gene calls are TRBV7-2 and TRBJ1-1; TRBD1 agrees at 7 bases. Per germline, CDR1 SGHTA and CDR2 FQGNSA. The CDR3 length is 15 residues. The J segment lost 3 bases and the V segment lost 5 bases, leaving 9 bases of the junction unmatched. The CDR3 protein is CASSPRQGGDTEAFF. CDR3 DNA: TGTGCCAGCAGCCCCCGACAGGGCGGGGACACTGAAGCTTTCTTT.

The chain joins TRBV24-1 to TRBJ2-2; D may be TRBD1 (5 bases). The CDR3 has 13 residues. Trimming removed 5 bases at V and 5 bases at J, with 8 bases between. Germline CDR1 and CDR2: KGHDR and SFDVKD. CDR3 in DNA: TGTGCCACCAGTGGACAGATGACCGGGGAGCTGTTTTTT. Translated: CATSGQMTGELFF.

The J gene is TRBJ2-7, the V gene TRBV6-5, with 8 bases lining up with TRBD1. The V gene's germline CDR1 is MNHEY and CDR2 SVGAGI. The CDR3 has 15 residues. The trim removed 6 bases at V and 1 base at J, leaving 8 bases unmatched. CDR3: CASRNDRGSSYEQYF. The CDR3 DNA reads as TGTGCCAGCAGAAACGACAGGGGATCATCCTACGAGCAGTACTTC.

The chain employs TRBV28 and TRBJ2-4, with 9 bases fitting TRBD1. J was trimmed by 1 base and V by 3 bases; bases with no gene match: 1. The CDR3 extends over 15 amino acids. The germline V gene encodes CDR1 MDHEN and CDR2 SYDVKM. CDR3 in DNA: TGTGCCAGCAGTTTGGGGACAGGGGCCAAAAACATTCAGTACTTC. Its translation: CASSLGTGAKNIQYF.